The table lists the clone carrying this TCR beta chain with a few counts. What it binds is not known. The data were obtained in a study of blood T cells in healthy people across ages. Regarding the study as a whole: Per million T cells, TCR beta diversity dropped roughly linearly as age increased. Naive T cell percentage strongly correlated with TCR beta diversity. Expanded clonotype shifts may have been confounded, as the donors had an unknown CMV status.

PCR was performed a second time for roughly 7 to 11 cycles using a sample-barcoded 5' primer and a J-beta primer mix. MiXCR, applied by TCRdb to the 5' RACE reads, yields one record per CDR3 protein. The data contain 1.5 million to 2 million distinct CDR3 sequences, about 50% of them seen just once; the ten biggest clones take up around 2.1%. Specimen: blood. This TCR derives from a woman in her forties in good health.

The CDR3 spells CASSPGQFSTDTQYF. The CDR3 DNA is TGTGCCAGCAGCCCAGGACAGTTTAGCACAGATACGCAGTATTTT. The chain joins TRBV7-2 to TRBJ2-3; the D gene is possibly TRBD1 (6 bases). Looked up from germline, CDR1 is SGHTA and CDR2 is FQGNSA. Between the trimmed V and J ends, which lost 5 bases and 0 bases, there was a span of 12 bases. The CDR3 spans 15 residues.